This TCR beta chain is drawn from a study of graft-versus-host responses after intestinal transplantation. Overall study context: Isolated intestinal, liver-intestinal, or multivisceral transplants had been given to the recipients. Every transplant recipient was induced with anti-thymocyte globulin, then maintained on tacrolimus and steroids for approximately three years.

The CDR3 loop spans 15 amino acids. V was shortened by 6 bases and J by 1 base, with 15 bases between the two germline ends. CDR1 is MGHDK, CDR2 SYGVNS, per germline. Findings and caveats of the study: The study found high graft-versus-host to host-versus-graft clonal ratios in allografts of patients with graft-donor T cell macrochimerism.

On this clone itself: What it recognizes is unknown.

TCRdb's table, derived via immunoSEQ multiplex PCR, lists solely in-frame clones and lacks some. The sample contains approximately 82,000 clones, 91% of which appear only once. The sample here was unstimulated CD4+ T cells sorted from spleen or lymph node cells, taken before intestinal transplant. This TCR came from a human donor who received an intestinal transplant. V gene TRBV25-1 combines with J gene TRBJ2-5, with D perhaps TRBD2 (6 bases). Here the CDR3 DNA reads TGTGCCAGCAGGCGCGGGGCCGGCGGCCAAGAGACCCAGTACTTC. The encoded protein is CASRRGAGGQETQYF.